This TCR beta chain was found in a study of beta chain features in type 1 diabetes. This clone was seen a handful of times. Sequencing targeted expressed TCRB transcripts, as all isolated RNA had been reverse transcribed. Sequenced naive, central memory and regulatory T cell samples produced an average of approximately 3.8 million reads. The repertoire was sequenced with immunoSEQ multiplex PCR; TCRdb's copy has only in-frame clones and lacks some. The profile shows around 300,000 clones, roughly 8% of them singletons. V lost 0 bases and J 11 bases, leaving 16 bases between the germline ends. The germline gives CDR1 SGHDN, CDR2 FVKESK. The CDR3 consists of 14 residues.

This chain connects TRBV14 to TRBJ1-1, with D unclear. The TCR was taken from a woman aged 18 to 35 in good health. The sample was central memory CD4+ T cells from blood. The CDR3 sequence is CASSQDLVLGWAFF. The CDR3 DNA sequence: TGTGCCAGCAGCCAAGATCTAGTGCTGGGGTGGGCTTTCTTT.